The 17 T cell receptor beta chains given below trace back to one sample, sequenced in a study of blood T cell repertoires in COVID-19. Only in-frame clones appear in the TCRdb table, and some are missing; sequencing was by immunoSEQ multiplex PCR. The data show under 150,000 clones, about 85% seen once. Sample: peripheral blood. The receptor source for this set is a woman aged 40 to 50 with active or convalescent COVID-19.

The CDR3 is CAFLFSGQPYEQYF. CDR3 in DNA: TGTGCCTTCCTGTTTTCGGGACAGCCCTACGAGCAGTACTTC. V gene TRBV30 combines with J gene TRBJ2-7, with 7 bases matching TRBD1. V lost 7 bases and J lost 2; bases outside the gene matches: 11. Germline CDR1 GTSNPN, CDR2 SVGIG (reference sequence). The CDR3 sequence is 14 residues long.

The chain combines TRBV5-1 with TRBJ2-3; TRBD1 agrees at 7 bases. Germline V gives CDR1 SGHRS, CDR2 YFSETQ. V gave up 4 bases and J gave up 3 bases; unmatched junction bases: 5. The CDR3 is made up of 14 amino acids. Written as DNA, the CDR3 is TGCGCCAGCAGCATAGGGACAGATACAGATACGCAGTATTTT. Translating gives CASSIGTDTDTQYF.

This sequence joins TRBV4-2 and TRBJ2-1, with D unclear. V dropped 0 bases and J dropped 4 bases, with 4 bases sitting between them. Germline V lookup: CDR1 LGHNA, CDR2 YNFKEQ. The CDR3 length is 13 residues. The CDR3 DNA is TGTGCCAGCAGCCAAGATATATACAATGAGCAGTTCTTC. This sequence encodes CASSQDIYNEQFF.

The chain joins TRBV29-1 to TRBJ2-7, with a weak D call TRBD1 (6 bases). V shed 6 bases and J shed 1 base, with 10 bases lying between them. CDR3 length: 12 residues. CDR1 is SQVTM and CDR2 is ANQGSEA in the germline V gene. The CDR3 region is CSVRDTSYEQYF. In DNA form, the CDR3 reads TGCAGCGTCCGGGACACATCCTACGAGCAGTACTTC.

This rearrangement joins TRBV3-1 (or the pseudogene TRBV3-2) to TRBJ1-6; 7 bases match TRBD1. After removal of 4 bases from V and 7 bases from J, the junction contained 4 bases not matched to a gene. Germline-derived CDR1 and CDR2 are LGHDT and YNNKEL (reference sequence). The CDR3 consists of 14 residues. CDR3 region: CASSLGTANSPLHF. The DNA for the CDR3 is TGTGCCAGCAGCCTTGGGACAGCGAATTCACCCCTCCACTTT.

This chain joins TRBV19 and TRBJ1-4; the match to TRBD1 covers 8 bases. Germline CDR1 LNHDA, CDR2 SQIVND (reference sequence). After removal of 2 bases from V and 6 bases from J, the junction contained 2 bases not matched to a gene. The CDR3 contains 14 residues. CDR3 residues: CASSIRTGYEKLFF. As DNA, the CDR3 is TGTGCCAGTAGTATACGGACAGGGTATGAAAAACTGTTTTTT.

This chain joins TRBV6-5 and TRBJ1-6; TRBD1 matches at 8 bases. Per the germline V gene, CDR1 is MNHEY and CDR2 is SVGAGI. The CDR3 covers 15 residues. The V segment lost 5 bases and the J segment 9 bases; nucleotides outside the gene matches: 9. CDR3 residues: CASSPNRGSGSPLHF. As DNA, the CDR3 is TGTGCCAGCAGTCCAAACAGGGGGAGCGGTTCACCCCTCCACTTT.

CDR3 sequence reads: CASRAEQTGGHEQYF. Here the CDR3 DNA reads TGTGCCAGCAGGGCAGAACAGACAGGGGGTCACGAGCAGTACTTC. The chain links TRBV2 to TRBJ2-7, with 9 positions matching TRBD1. There are 15 residues in the CDR3. The germline gives CDR1 SNHLY, CDR2 FYNNEI. Germline trimming cut 6 bases from V and 5 bases from J; bases unmatched to any gene: 11.

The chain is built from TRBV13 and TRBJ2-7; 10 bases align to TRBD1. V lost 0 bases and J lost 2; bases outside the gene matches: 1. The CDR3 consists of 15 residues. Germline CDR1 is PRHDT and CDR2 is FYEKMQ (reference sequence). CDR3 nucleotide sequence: TGTGCCAGCAGCTTAGGTGGGACAGGGGCCTACGAGCAGTACTTC. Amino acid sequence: CASSLGGTGAYEQYF.

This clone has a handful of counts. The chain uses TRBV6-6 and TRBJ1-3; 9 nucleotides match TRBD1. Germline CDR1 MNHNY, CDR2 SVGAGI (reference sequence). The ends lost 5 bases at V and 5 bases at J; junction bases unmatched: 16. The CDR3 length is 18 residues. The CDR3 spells CASSPDLIGGQGRNTIYF. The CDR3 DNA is TGTGCCAGCAGTCCGGATCTTATCGGAGGACAGGGGAGAAACACCATATATTTT.

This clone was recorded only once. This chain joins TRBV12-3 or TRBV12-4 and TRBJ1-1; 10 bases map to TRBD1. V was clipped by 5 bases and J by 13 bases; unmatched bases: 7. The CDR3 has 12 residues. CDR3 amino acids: CASSRDRGRDFF. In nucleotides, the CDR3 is TGTGCCAGCAGTAGGGACAGGGGAAGGGATTTCTTT.

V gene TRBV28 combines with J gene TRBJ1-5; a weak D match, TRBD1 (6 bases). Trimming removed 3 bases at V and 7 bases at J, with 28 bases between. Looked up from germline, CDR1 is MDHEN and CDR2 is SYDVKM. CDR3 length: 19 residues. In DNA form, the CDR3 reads TGTGCCAGCAGTTTTCCCGATACAAGCCCGCAGGGGTGGGACCAGCCCCAGCATTTT. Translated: CASSFPDTSPQGWDQPQHF.

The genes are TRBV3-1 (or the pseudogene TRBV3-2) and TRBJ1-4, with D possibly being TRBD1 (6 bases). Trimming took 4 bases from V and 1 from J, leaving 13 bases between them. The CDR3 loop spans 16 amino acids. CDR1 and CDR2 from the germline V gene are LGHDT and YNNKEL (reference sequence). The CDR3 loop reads CASSPTRGRTNEKLFF. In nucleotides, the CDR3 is TGTGCCAGCAGCCCGACAAGGGGGAGAACTAATGAAAAACTGTTTTTT.

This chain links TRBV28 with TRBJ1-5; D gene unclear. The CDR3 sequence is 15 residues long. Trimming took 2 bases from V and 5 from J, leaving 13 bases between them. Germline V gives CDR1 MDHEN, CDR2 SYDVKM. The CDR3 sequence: CASSLPQRFDQPQHF. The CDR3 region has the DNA TGTGCCAGCAGTTTACCCCAGCGGTTTGATCAGCCCCAGCATTTT.

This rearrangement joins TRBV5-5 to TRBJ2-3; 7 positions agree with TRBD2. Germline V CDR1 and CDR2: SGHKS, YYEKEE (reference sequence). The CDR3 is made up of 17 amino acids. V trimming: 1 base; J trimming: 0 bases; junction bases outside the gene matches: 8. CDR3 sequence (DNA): TGTGCCAGCAGCTTGAGTCCGGCTAGCGGTAGCACAGATACGCAGTATTTT. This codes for CASSLSPASGSTDTQYF.

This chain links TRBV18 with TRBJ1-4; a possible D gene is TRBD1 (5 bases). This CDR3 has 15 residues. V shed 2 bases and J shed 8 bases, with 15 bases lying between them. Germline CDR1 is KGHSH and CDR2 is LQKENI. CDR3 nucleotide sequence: TGTGCCAGCTCACCAACGCAGGGTTTCCGAGAAAAACTGTTTTTT. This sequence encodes CASSPTQGFREKLFF.

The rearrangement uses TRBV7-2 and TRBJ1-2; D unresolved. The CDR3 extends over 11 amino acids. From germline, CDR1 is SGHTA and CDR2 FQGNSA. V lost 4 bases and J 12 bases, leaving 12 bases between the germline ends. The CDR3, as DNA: TGTGCCAGCAGCTCCCTACTTCCACACACCTTC. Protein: CASSSLLPHTF.